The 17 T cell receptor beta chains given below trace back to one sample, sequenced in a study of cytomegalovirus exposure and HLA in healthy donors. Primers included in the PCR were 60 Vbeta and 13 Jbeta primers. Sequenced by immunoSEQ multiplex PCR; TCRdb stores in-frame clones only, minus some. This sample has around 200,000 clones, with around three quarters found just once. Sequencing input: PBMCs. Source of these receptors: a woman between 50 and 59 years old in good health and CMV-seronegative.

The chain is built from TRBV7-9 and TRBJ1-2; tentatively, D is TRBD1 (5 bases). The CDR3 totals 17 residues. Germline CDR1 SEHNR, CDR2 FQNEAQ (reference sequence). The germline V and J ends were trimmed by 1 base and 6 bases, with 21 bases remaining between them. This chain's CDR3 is CASSLEGYATPDDGYTF. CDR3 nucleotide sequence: TGTGCCAGCAGCTTAGAGGGGTACGCCACCCCGGATGATGGCTACACCTTC.

The CDR3 here is CASSQQGNLGNEQFF. CDR3 sequence (DNA): TGTGCCAGCAGTCAACAGGGGAATCTTGGCAATGAGCAGTTCTTC. The chain couples TRBV6-4 to TRBJ2-1, with TRBD1 matching 7 bases. The CDR3 has 15 residues. Per the germline V gene, CDR1 is MRHNA and CDR2 is SNTAGT. J lost 6 bases, V lost 5 bases, and 10 bases had no gene match.

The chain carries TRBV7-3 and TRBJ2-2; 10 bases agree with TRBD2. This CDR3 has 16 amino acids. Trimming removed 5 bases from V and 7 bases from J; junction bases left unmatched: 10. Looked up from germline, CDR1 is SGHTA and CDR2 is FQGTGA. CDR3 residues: CASSHQLAGNGGELFF. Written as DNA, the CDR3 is TGTGCCAGCAGCCACCAACTAGCGGGAAACGGCGGGGAGCTGTTTTTT. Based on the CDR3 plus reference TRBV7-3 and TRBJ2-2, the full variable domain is GAGVSQTPSNKVTEKGKYVELRCDPISGHTALYWYRQSLGQGPEFLIYFQGTGAADDSGLPNDRFFAVRPEGSVSTLKIQRTERGDSAVYLCASSHQLAGNGGELFFGEGSRLTVL.

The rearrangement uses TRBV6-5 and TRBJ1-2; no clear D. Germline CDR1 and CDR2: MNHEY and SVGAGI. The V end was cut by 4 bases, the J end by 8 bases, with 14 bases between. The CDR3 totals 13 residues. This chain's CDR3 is CASSSTAQWGYTF. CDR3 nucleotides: TGTGCCAGCAGTTCAACTGCACAGTGGGGCTACACCTTC.

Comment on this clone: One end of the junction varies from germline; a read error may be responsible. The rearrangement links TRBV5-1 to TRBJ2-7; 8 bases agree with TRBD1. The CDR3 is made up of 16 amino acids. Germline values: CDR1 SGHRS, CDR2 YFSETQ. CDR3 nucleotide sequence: TGCGCCAGCAGCTTGTCTTCGGGACAGGCCTACTACGAGCAGTCCTTC. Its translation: CASSLSSGQAYYEQSF.

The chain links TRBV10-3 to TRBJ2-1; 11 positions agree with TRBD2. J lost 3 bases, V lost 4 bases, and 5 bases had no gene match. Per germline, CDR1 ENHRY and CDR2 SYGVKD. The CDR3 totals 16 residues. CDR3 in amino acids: CAISGPGTSGYNEQFF. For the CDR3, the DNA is TGTGCCATCAGTGGCCCCGGGACTAGCGGCTACAATGAGCAGTTCTTC.

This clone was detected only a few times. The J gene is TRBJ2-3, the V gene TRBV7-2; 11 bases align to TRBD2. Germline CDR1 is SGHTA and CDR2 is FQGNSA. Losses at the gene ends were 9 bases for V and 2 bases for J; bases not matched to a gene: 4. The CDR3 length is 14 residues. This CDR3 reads CASLAGGSTDTQYF. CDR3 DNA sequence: TGTGCCAGTCTAGCGGGGGGATCCACAGATACGCAGTATTTT.

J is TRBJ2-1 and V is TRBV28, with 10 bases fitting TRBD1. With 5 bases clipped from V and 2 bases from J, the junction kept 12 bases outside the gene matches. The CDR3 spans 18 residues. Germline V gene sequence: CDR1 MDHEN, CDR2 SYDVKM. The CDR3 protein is CASSHHSWGQGTYNEQFF. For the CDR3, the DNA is TGTGCCAGCAGTCACCATTCATGGGGACAGGGGACCTACAATGAGCAGTTCTTC.

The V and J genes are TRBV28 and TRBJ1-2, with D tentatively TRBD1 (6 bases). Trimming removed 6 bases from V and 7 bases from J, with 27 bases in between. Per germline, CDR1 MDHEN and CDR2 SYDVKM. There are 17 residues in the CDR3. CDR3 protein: CASSSSGTQGGVGGYTF. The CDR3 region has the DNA TGTGCCAGCAGCTCCTCCGGAACACAGGGAGGGGTAGGTGGCTACACCTTC.

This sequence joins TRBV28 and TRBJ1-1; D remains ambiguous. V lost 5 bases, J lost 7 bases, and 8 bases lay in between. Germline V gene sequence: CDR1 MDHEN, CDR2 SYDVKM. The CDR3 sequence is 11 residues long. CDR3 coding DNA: TGTGCCAGCAGTGTGACACGTGAAGCTTTCTTT. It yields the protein CASSVTREAFF.

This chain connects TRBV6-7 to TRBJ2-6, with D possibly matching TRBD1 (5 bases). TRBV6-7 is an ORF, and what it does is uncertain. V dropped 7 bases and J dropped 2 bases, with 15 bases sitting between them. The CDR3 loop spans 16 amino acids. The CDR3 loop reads CASNRGQFTGANVLTF. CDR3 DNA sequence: TGTGCCAGCAATAGAGGACAATTCACTGGGGCCAACGTCCTGACTTTC.

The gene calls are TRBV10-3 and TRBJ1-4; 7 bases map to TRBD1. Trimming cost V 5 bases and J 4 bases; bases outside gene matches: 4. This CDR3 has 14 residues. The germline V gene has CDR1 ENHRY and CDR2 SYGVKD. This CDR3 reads CAISPGQINEKLFF. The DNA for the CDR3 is TGTGCCATCAGTCCGGGACAGATTAATGAAAAACTGTTTTTT.

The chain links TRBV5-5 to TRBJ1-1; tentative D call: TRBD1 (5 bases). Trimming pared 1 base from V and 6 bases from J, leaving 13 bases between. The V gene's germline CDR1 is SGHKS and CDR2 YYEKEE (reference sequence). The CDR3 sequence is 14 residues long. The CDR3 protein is CASSLFSTDPEAFF. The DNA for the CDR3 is TGTGCCAGCAGCTTGTTTTCGACAGACCCTGAAGCTTTCTTT. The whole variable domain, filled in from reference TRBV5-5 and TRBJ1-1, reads DAGVTQSPTHLIKTRGQQVTLRCSPISGHKSVSWYQQVLGQGPQFIFQYYEKEERGRGNFPDRFSARQFPNYSSELNVNALLLGDSALYLCASSLFSTDPEAFFGQGTRLTVV.

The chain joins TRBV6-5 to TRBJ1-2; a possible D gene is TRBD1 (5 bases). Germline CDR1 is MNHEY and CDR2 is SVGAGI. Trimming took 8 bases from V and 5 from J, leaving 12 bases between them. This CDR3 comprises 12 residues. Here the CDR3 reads CASGGGMYGYTF. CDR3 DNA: TGTGCCAGCGGGGGGGGGATGTATGGCTACACCTTC.

The CDR3 coding sequence is TGCGCCAGCAGCGTCATTAGCGGGGGGGAGCAGACCCAGTACTTC. Protein sequence: CASSVISGGEQTQYF. The J gene is TRBJ2-5, the V gene TRBV5-1; 11 bases are shared with TRBD2. Germline values: CDR1 SGHRS, CDR2 YFSETQ. The CDR3 runs to 15 residues. The ends lost 4 bases at V and 6 bases at J; junction bases unmatched: 8.

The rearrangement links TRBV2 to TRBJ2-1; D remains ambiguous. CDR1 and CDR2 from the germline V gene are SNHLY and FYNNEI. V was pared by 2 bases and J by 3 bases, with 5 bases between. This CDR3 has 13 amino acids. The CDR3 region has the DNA TGTGCCAGCAGTGAATACAGCTACAATGAGCAGTTCTTC. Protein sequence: CASSEYSYNEQFF.

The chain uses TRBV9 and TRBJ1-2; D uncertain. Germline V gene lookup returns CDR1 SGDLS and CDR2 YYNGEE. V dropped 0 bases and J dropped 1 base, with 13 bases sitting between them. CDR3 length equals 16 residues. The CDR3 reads CASSVDSQTSNYGYTF. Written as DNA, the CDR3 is TGTGCCAGCAGCGTAGATTCCCAGACAAGTAACTATGGCTACACCTTC.